This is a list of T cell receptor beta chains from one sample in a study of blood T cell repertoires in COVID-19. TCRdb keeps only in-frame clones here, not all; method: immunoSEQ multiplex PCR. The table shows 120,000 or so clones, with approximately 67% occurring only once. The sequenced material came from peripheral blood. The receptors originated from a woman aged 55-69 years with acute or convalescent COVID-19. CDR3s leave out the opening cysteine and the closing phenylalanine or tryptophan.

v_gene | CDR3aa
TRBV5-1 | ASKGQGAEKLF
TRBV3-1/TRBV3-2 | ASSQGAGTGGSTDTQY
TRBV5-4 | ASSLDGVLLH
TRBV5-1 | ASSLDAGKGPGYT
TRBV7-8 | ASSEIKRGVYNEQF
TRBV6-2/TRBV6-3 | ASSRTESTDTQY
TRBV7-2 | ASSLRLGADTQY
TRBV6-2/TRBV6-3 | ASSDSTWLEQY
TRBV19 | ASNPGGPYSNQPQH
TRBV5-4 | ASSGSGGANQEQY
TRBV6-1 | ASSEVGGSTDTQY
TRBV18 | ASSPSAQGNSPLH
TRBV5-1 | ASSSGGTSNYEQY
TRBV2 | ASILGQVMNTEAF
TRBV10-2 | ASRLGQGGTYEQY
TRBV5-1 | ASSLPGTSGPPVYEQY
TRBV4-1 | ASSQDGGGTEAF
TRBV5-1 | ASNRDRVNTEAF
TRBV5-1 | ASSSNLQGGDYGYT
TRBV12-3/TRBV12-4 | ASRTGFEKLF
TRBV27 | ASSSVTGGNNQPQH
TRBV27 | ASSLLTGGGEQY